This T cell receptor (beta chain) comes out of a study of cytomegalovirus exposure and HLA in healthy donors. General observations from the study: The authors later found most CMV-associated TCR beta chains appeared HLA-restricted. For presence/absence analyses, sequencing depth was assumed to be roughly uniform across donors. Among the CMV-associated chains, a few were confirmed in vitro as specific for CMV antigens. Usually a TCR sequence was rare, but some public TCRs were found in many donors.

60 Vbeta and 13 Jbeta primers were used in PCR. Method: immunoSEQ multiplex PCR; TCRdb's copy keeps in-frame clones and lacks some. Of approximately 93,000 clones in the sample, around three quarters were seen once. From germline, CDR1 is SGHRS and CDR2 YFSETQ. The CDR3 has 14 residues. With 3 bases clipped from V and 5 bases from J, the junction kept 4 bases outside the gene matches. Note on this clone: What it binds is unknown.

The TCR comes from a male donor in good health and CMV-seropositive. The material sequenced was PBMCs. V usage is TRBV5-1 and J usage is TRBJ1-4; 7 nucleotides agree with TRBD1. Written as DNA, the CDR3 is TGCGCCAGCAGCTGGGGACAGTTAAATGAAAAACTGTTTTTT. Translation gives CASSWGQLNEKLFF.